This TCR beta chain was obtained from a study of T cell responses to AZD1222 COVID-19 vaccine (dated by TCRdb to the early 2020s). About the study as a whole: AZD1222 recipients with second doses at about 4 weeks or about 12 weeks were pooled, because spike-specific TCR depth and breadth did not differ between schedules. A total of 233 trial participants underwent TCR sequencing, of whom about 200 received two doses of AZD1222 and roughly 25 received two doses of the MenACWY control vaccine. Trial participants were enrolled into age subgroups of 18-55, 56-69 and 70-plus years, which contained roughly 150, 30 and 60 TCR-sequenced participants, respectively.

The CDR3, cysteine through phenylalanine, is 16 amino acids long. Only the CDR3 DNA stays, 48 bases, in frame from base 1. Looking up the germline V gene yields CDR1 MGHRA and CDR2 YSYEKL. V drops 1 base and J drops 0 bases, leaving 10 bases in between. The CDR3 regions of human TCRbeta chains were subjected to immunosequencing. For the original study's pipeline: Repertoire TCRs were checked for matches against a reference library of SARS-CoV-2-specific TCRs that had been generated using the MIRA antigen-specificity platform. Breadth meant the fraction of unique TCRs that were SARS-CoV-2-associated, whereas depth meant the fraction of total T cells that were SARS-CoV-2-associated. Using the MIRA data, each spike-specific TCR was mapped to the spike region that the TCR reacts to and placed in a CD4 or CD8 class. Log10-transformed breadth and depth values were compared by one-way ANOVA with Sidak's multiple comparisons tests. TCRdb's version of the immuneACCESS table is confined to in-frame rearrangements and falls short of the full clone set. An unresolved V gene accounts for under half of the shortfall where checked; the remainder is of unknown origin. Clone size and V and J calls were adopted from that table, with D and trimming inferred from the DNA. The sample contains about 150,000 clones, 90% to 95% of them found a single time. The ten largest clones take up about 2.5% of the sample.

In light of the paper, this sample's time point label describes: baseline before first vaccination. Vaccinee samples came from UK trials COV001 and COV002, including a single-blind randomized controlled phase 2/3 trial of AZD1222 (ChAdOx1 nCoV-19) in healthy adults. For TCRbeta chain sequencing, PBMC samples from trial participants were taken at day 0 and at day 28 after the second dose. The sample holds one count of this clone. The clone's antigen remains unknown. Qualities for individual bases were not recorded, and no much larger clone is one base off. General conclusions and limits of the study: The 56-69-year group was small, and its depth increase did not reach significance, likely because of low power. Spike-specific TCR breadth and depth rose significantly after two AZD1222 doses compared with day 0 and with MenACWY recipients. Because no day 14 peak-response samples were available, the repertoires could be characterized only after the peak T cell response. Conclusions about previously exposed vaccinees were limited because only six or seven AZD1222 recipients were SARS-CoV-2 seropositive at baseline. Most participants were white British and females outnumbered males, and the authors suggested that clonal diversity may have been underestimated. Reportedly, close to half of the unique spike-specific TCRs recognized epitopes lying outside the regions that are mutated in the B.1.351 and B.1.1.7 variants. CD4 TCRs associated with the vaccine covered the entire spike protein, and the dominant responses were in regions 160-218 and 743-854.

The sequenced sample was peripheral blood, obtained on day 0 of AZD1222 vaccination. The chain is encoded by TRBV4-1 joined to TRBJ2-1; the D region may be TRBD1 or TRBD2, each matching 5 bases equally. The clonotype originates from an adult in good health. The nucleotides read TGCGCCAGCAGCCAAGGATCGGGGACCTCCTACAATGAGCAGTTCTTC. Its protein product is CASSQGSGTSYNEQFF.